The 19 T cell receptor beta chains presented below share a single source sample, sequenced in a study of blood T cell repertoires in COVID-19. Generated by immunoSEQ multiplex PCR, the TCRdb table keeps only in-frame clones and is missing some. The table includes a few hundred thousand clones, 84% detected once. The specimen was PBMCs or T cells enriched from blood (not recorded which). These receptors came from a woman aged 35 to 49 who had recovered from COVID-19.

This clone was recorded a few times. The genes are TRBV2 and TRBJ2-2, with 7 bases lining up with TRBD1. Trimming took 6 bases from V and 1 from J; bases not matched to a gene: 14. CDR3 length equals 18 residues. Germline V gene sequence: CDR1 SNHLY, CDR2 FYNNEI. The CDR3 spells CASSLRYPGQLNTGELFF. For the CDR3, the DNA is TGTGCCAGCAGCTTGCGCTACCCGGGACAGCTGAACACCGGGGAGCTGTTTTTT.

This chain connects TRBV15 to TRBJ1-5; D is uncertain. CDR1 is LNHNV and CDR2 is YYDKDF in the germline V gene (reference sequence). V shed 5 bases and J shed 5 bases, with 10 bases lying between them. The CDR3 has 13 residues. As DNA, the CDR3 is TGTGCCACCAGCGTACGTCGAGATCAGCCCCAGCATTTT. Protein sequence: CATSVRRDQPQHF.

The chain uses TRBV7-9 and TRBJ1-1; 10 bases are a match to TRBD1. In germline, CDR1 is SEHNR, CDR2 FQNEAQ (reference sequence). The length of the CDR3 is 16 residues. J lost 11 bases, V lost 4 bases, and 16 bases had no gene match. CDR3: CASSSPGQGLRFRAFF. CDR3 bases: TGTGCCAGCAGCTCGCCGGGACAGGGGCTGAGGTTCAGGGCTTTCTTT.

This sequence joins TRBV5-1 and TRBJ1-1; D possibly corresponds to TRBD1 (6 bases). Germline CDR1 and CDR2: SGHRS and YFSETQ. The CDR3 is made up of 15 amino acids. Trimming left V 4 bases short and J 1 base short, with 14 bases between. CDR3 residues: CASSLTGTPNTEAFF. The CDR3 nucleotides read TGCGCCAGCAGCCTAACCGGGACACCGAACACTGAAGCTTTCTTT.

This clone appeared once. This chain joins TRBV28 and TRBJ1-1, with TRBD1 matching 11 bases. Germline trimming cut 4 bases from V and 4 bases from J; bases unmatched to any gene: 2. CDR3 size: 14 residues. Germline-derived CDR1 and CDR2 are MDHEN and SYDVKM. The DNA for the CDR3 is TGTGCCAGCAGTTGGACAGGGGGCATCACTGAAGCTTTCTTT. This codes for CASSWTGGITEAFF.

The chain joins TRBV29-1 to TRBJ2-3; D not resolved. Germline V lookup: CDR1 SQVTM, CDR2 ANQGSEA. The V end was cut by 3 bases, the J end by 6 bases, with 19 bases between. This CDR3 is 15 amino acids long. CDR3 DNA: TGCAGCGTTGAGTGGGCAGGAAGAGCTCGGGATACGCAGTATTTT. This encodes CSVEWAGRARDTQYF.

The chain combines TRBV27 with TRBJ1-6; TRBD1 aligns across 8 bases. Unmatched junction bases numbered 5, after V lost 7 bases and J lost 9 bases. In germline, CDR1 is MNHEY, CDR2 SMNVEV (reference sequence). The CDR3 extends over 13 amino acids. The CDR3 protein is CASKPDRASPLHF. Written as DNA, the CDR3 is TGTGCCAGCAAGCCGGACAGGGCTTCACCCCTCCACTTT.

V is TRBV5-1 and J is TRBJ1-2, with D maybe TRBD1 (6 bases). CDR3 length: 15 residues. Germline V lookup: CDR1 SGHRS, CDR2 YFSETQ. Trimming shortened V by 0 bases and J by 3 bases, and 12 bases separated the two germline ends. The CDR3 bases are TGCGCCAGCAGCTTGGCCGGCAGGGGAGACTATGGCTACACCTTC. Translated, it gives CASSLAGRGDYGYTF.

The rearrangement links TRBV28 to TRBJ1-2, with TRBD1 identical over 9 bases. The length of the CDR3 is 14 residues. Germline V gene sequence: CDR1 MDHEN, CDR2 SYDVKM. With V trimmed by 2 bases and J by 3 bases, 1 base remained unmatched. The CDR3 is CASSLTGGYYGYTF. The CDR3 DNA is TGTGCCAGCAGTTTAACAGGGGGCTACTATGGCTACACCTTC.

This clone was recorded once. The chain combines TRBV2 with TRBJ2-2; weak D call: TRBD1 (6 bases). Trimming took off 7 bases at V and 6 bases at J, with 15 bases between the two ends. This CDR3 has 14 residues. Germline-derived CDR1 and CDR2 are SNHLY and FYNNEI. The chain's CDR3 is CASTVLQGPGELFF. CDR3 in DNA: TGTGCCAGCACTGTACTACAGGGCCCCGGGGAGCTGTTTTTT.

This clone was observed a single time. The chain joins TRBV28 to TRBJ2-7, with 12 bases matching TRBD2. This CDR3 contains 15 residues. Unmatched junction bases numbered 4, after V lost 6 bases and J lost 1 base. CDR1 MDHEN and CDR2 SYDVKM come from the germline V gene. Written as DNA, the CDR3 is TGTGCCAGCAGGCTAGCGGGAGGGCCGTCCTACGAGCAGTACTTC. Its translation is CASRLAGGPSYEQYF.

The chain's CDR3 is CASRNSGVYTDTQYF. The CDR3 DNA reads TGCGCCAGCAGGAATAGCGGGGTGTACACAGATACGCAGTATTTT. The genes are TRBV5-1 and TRBJ2-3; 8 bases line up with TRBD2. This CDR3 contains 15 residues. V dropped 5 bases and J dropped 2; count of bases not matched to a gene: 7. In germline, CDR1 is SGHRS, CDR2 YFSETQ.

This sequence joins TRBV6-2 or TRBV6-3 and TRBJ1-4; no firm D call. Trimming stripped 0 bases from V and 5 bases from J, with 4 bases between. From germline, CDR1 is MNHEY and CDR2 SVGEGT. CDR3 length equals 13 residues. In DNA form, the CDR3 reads TGTGCCAGCAGTTACTCGACAAATGAAAAACTGTTTTTT. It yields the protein CASSYSTNEKLFF.

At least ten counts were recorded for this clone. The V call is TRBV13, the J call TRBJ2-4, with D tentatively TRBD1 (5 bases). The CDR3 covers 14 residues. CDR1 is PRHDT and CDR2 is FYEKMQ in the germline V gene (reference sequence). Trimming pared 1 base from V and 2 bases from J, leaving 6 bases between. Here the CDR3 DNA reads TGTGCCAGCAGCTTAGAGGGGACCAAAAACATTCAGTACTTC. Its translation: CASSLEGTKNIQYF.

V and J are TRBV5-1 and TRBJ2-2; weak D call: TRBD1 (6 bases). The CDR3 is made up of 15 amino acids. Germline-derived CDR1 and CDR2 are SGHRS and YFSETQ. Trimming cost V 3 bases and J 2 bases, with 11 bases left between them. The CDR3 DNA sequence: TGCGCCAGCAGCTACCGGGACATAAACACCGGGGAGCTGTTTTTT. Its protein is CASSYRDINTGELFF.

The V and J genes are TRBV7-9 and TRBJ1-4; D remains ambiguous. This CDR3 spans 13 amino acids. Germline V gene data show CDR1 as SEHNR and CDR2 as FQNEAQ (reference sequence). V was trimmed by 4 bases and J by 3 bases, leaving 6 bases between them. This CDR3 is CASSSQSNEKLFF. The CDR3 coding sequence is TGTGCCAGCAGCTCGCAGTCTAATGAAAAACTGTTTTTT.

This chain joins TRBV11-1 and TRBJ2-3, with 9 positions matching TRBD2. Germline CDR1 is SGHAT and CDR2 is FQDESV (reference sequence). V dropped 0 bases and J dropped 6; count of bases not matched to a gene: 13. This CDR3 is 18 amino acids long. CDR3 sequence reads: CASSLALSLGLAPDTQYF. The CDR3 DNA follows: TGTGCCAGCAGCTTAGCCCTGAGTTTGGGACTAGCCCCCGATACGCAGTATTTT.

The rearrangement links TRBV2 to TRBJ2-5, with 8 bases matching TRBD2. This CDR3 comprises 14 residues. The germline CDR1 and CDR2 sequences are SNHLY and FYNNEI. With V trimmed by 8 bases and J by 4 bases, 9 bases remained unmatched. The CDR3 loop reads CASVRAGGSETQYF. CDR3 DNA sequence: TGTGCCAGCGTGAGGGCGGGAGGCTCAGAGACCCAGTACTTC.

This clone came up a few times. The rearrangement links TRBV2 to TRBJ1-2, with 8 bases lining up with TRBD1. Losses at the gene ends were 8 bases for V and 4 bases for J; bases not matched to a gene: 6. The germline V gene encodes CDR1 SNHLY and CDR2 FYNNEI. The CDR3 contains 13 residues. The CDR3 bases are TGTGCCAGCGAACGACAGGGGAGCTATGGCTACACCTTC. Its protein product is CASERQGSYGYTF.